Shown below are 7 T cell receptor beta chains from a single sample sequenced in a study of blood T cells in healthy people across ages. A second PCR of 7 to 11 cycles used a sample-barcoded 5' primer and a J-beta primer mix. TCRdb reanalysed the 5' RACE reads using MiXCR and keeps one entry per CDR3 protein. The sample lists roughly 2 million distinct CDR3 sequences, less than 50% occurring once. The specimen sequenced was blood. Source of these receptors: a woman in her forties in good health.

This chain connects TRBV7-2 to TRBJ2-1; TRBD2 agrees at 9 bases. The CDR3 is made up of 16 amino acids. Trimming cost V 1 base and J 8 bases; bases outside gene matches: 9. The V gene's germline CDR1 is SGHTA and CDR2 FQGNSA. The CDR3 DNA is TGTGCCAGCAGCTTAGTGTGGCTAGCGGGGAGGGATGAGCAGTTCTTC. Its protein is CASSLVWLAGRDEQFF. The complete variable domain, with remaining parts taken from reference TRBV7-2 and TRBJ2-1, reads GAGVSQSPSNKVTEKGKDVELRCDPISGHTALYWYRQSLGQGLEFLIYFQGNSAPDKSGLPSDRFSAERTGGSVSTLTIQRTQQEDSAVYLCASSLVWLAGRDEQFFGPGTRLTVL.

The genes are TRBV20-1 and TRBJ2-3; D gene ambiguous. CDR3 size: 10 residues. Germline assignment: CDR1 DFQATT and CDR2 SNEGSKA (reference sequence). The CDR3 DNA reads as TGCACCATCCGAACAGATACGCAGTATTTT. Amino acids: CTIRTDTQYF.

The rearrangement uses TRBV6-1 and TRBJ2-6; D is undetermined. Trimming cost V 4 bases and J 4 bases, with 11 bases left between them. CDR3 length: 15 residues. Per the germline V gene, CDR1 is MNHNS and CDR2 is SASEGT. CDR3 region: CASSVLGRGANVLTF. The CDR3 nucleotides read TGTGCCAGCAGTGTCCTGGGAAGGGGGGCCAACGTCCTGACTTTC.

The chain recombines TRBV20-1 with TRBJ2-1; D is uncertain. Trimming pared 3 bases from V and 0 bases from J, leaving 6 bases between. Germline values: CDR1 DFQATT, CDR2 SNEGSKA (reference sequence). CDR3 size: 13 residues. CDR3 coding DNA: TGCAGTGCTAGTCAAGTCTCCTACAATGAGCAGTTCTTC. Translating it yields CSASQVSYNEQFF.

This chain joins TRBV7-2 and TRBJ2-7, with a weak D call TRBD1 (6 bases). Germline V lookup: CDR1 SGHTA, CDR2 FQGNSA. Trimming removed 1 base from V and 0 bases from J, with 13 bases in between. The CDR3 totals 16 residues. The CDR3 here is CASSLEGVSSSYEQYF. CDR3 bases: TGTGCCAGCAGCTTAGAGGGGGTCAGCAGCTCCTACGAGCAGTACTTC.

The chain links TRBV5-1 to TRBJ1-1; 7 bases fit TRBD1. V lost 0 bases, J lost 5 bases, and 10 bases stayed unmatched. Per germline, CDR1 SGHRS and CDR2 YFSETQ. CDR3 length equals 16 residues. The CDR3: CASSLGTDRVRTEAFF. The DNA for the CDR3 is TGCGCCAGCAGCTTGGGGACCGACAGGGTGCGGACTGAAGCTTTCTTT.

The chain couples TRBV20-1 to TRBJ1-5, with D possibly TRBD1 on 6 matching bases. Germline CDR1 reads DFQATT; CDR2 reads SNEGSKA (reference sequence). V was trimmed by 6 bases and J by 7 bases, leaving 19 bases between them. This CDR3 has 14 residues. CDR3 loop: CSAPLGGRDQPQHF. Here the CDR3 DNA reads TGCAGTGCCCCCCTGGGGGGCAGGGACCAGCCCCAGCATTTT.